The 27 T cell receptor beta chains listed next were all sequenced from one sample in a study of metastatic and nonmetastatic thyroid tumors. TCRdb re-analyzed the PCR reads through MiXCR. This table holds 15,000 to 20,000 clones, 27% found once. Ahead of thyroid surgery, no patient had received treatment of any kind. The sequenced material came from blood. All receptors come from a female donor with papillary thyroid cancer or a benign thyroid nodule (not recorded which). Some clones in this sample may be carry-over from other donors' samples.

This clone was seen repeatedly, ten times or more. The chain carries TRBV18 and TRBJ1-5; D may be TRBD1 (6 bases). V was clipped by 8 bases and J by 7 bases, with 12 bases between them. This CDR3 is built from 12 residues. Per the germline V gene, CDR1 is KGHSH and CDR2 is LQKENI. CDR3 bases: TGTGCCAGCCGTTCACAGGGACAGCCCCAGCATTTT. This encodes CASRSQGQPQHF.

This clone was detected many times. The V and J genes are TRBV11-1 and TRBJ2-7; D ambiguous. Per germline, CDR1 SGHAT and CDR2 FQDESV (reference sequence). The germline V and J ends were trimmed by 5 bases and 3 bases, with 8 bases remaining between them. This CDR3 contains 12 residues. The CDR3 is CASSPLGYEQYF. The CDR3 DNA reads TGTGCCAGCAGCCCGCTGGGCTACGAGCAGTACTTC.

This clone showed up many times. The rearrangement uses TRBV6-4 and TRBJ2-2; D call uncertain. Trimming left V 4 bases short and J 7 bases short, with 13 bases between. The CDR3 has 14 residues. Per the germline V gene, CDR1 is MRHNA and CDR2 is SNTAGT. Written as DNA, the CDR3 is TGTGCCAGCAGTGCGTCGGTAGAGGTCGGGGAGCTGTTTTTT. This gives the protein CASSASVEVGELFF.

This clone has at least ten counts. The chain employs TRBV20-1 and TRBJ1-4, with 9 bases aligning to TRBD1. CDR1 and CDR2 (germline): DFQATT, SNEGSKA (reference sequence). V trimming: 3 bases; J trimming: 7 bases; junction bases outside the gene matches: 6. This CDR3 has 14 residues. This chain's CDR3 is CSASNRGRREKLFF. CDR3 nucleotide sequence: TGCAGTGCTAGCAACAGGGGGCGCCGTGAAAAACTGTTTTTT.

This clone has at least ten counts. This chain uses TRBV20-1 with TRBJ2-6; D uncertain. The CDR3 has 15 amino acids. The germline V gene encodes CDR1 DFQATT and CDR2 SNEGSKA (reference sequence). The V gene lost 6 bases and the J gene lost 2 bases, with 14 bases spanning the gap. The CDR3 here is CSALGFPPGANVLTF. CDR3 DNA sequence: TGCAGTGCCCTAGGGTTTCCTCCTGGGGCCAACGTCCTGACTTTC.

In its sample, this clone was seen once. J is TRBJ2-7 and V is TRBV5-1; perhaps D is TRBD1 or TRBD2 (5 bases each). The germline gives CDR1 SGHRS, CDR2 YFSETQ. V lost 3 bases, J lost 7 bases, and 14 bases lay in between. The CDR3 extends over 13 amino acids. The CDR3 region has the DNA TGCGCCAGCAGCTACGGGACCCCGGGGGAGCAGTACTTC. This sequence encodes CASSYGTPGEQYF.

The chain carries TRBV4-2 and TRBJ1-2; possible D gene TRBD1, 5 bases. CDR3 size: 15 residues. The germline V gene encodes CDR1 LGHNA and CDR2 YNFKEQ. Trimming cost V 3 bases and J 3 bases, with 14 bases left between them. The CDR3 region has the DNA TGTGCCAGCAGCCAGGATGGGGGAAGGGACTATGGCTACACCTTC. It codes for CASSQDGGRDYGYTF.

Remarks on this clone: The junction departs from germline at one end; a sequencing error may be responsible. The chain has TRBV7-6 and TRBJ2-7; the D is unclear. The length of the CDR3 is 15 residues. CDR1 and CDR2 (germline): SGHVS, FNYEAQ. DNA for the CDR3: TGTGCCAGCAGCTTAGATGCGGCAGCTTCCTACGAGCATTACTTC. It codes for CASSLDAAASYEHYF.

This clone is judged medium-sized. The chain joins TRBV2 to TRBJ1-6; 9 bases are shared with TRBD1. Germline CDR1 and CDR2: SNHLY and FYNNEI. Germline trimming cut 10 bases from V and 5 bases from J; bases unmatched to any gene: 6. The CDR3 has 14 amino acids. This chain's CDR3 is CATLGQGNNSPLHF. CDR3 nucleotides: TGTGCCACCCTAGGACAGGGGAATAATTCACCCCTCCACTTT.

This clone was picked up a small number of times. This chain connects TRBV6-1 to TRBJ2-6; tentative D call: TRBD1 (6 bases). Germline V gene lookup returns CDR1 MNHNS and CDR2 SASEGT. Trimming stripped 7 bases from V and 1 base from J, with 17 bases between. The CDR3 contains 17 residues. This chain's CDR3 is CASKRDITASGANVLTF. CDR3 in DNA: TGTGCCAGCAAACGGGACATAACAGCATCTGGGGCCAACGTCCTGACTTTC.

The genes are TRBV4-2 and TRBJ2-3; 8 positions agree with TRBD2. V dropped 4 bases and J dropped 1; count of bases not matched to a gene: 4. Germline V CDR1 and CDR2: LGHNA, YNFKEQ. This CDR3 region has 15 residues. The CDR3 is CASSLRREGTDTQYF. The CDR3 bases are TGTGCCAGCAGCCTGAGGCGGGAGGGCACAGATACGCAGTATTTT.

The chain employs TRBV24-1 and TRBJ2-2, with D tentatively TRBD1 or TRBD2 (5 bases each). The V gene's germline CDR1 is KGHDR and CDR2 SFDVKD. The CDR3 consists of 16 residues. Trimming removed 1 base at V and 4 bases at J, with 12 bases between. The CDR3 loop is CATSDLGQGPTGELFF. CDR3 DNA sequence: TGTGCCACCAGTGATTTAGGGCAGGGACCCACCGGGGAGCTGTTTTTT.

With respect to this clone: Relative to the germline gene, one junction end is altered; a read error may explain this. The chain recombines TRBV11-3 with TRBJ2-2; D gene uncertain. CDR1 is SGHNT, CDR2 YENEEA, per germline. The CDR3 extends over 11 amino acids. CDR3 loop: CASSRSGQLFF. The CDR3 coding sequence is TGTGCCAGCAGCAGATCCGGGCAGCTGTTTTTT. Filled out from reference TRBV11-3 and TRBJ2-2, the complete variable domain reads EAGVVQSPRYKIIEKKQPVAFWCNPISGHNTLYWYLQNLGQGPELLIRYENEEAVDDSQLPKDRFSAERLKGVDSTLKIQPAELGDSAVYLCASSRSGQLFFGEGSRLTVL.

In its sample, this clone ranks as medium-sized. The chain has TRBV6-1 and TRBJ1-3; D is unresolved. This CDR3 contains 14 residues. The germline V gene has CDR1 MNHNS and CDR2 SASEGT. The V and J ends lost 6 bases and 3 bases respectively, with 12 bases between them. CDR3 in DNA: TGTGCCAGCAGATCCGTAGGTAGTGGAAACACCATATATTTT. It is translated as CASRSVGSGNTIYF.

With regard to this clone: Sequence at one end of the junction differs from germline and may be a read error. This chain uses TRBV6-2 or TRBV6-3 with TRBJ2-2; tentatively, D is TRBD2 (5 bases). This CDR3 comprises 12 residues. The germline V gene encodes CDR1 MNHEY and CDR2 SVGEGT. CDR3 protein: CAGLALVGDLFF. CDR3 bases: TGTGCCGGGCTGGCTTTGGTCGGGGATCTGTTTTTT.

This clone has ten or more counts. V is TRBV30 and J is TRBJ1-2, with a weak D call TRBD1 (6 bases). The V gene's germline CDR1 is GTSNPN and CDR2 SVGIG (reference sequence). The CDR3 covers 15 residues. V was trimmed by 0 bases and J by 2 bases, leaving 13 bases between them. In DNA, the CDR3 is TGTGCCTGGAGTGTACCCGGGGGGCTCAACTATGGCTACACCTTC. This sequence encodes CAWSVPGGLNYGYTF.

This clone was seen many times. V gene TRBV4-1 combines with J gene TRBJ2-1; 9 nucleotides agree with TRBD2. This CDR3 comprises 16 residues. The germline gives CDR1 MGHRA, CDR2 YSYEKL. V was pared by 3 bases and J by 6 bases, with 9 bases of the junction left unmatched. The CDR3 bases are TGCGCCAGCAGCCAGGCGGGAGGGCCGCTTAGCAATGAGCAGTTCTTC. It yields the protein CASSQAGGPLSNEQFF.

The rearrangement links TRBV7-6 to TRBJ2-2; D unclear. This CDR3 spans 16 amino acids. V was trimmed by 3 bases and J by 0 bases, leaving 11 bases between them. Germline-derived CDR1 and CDR2 are SGHVS and FNYEAQ. The CDR3 loop is CASSLVQPSNTGELFF. DNA for the CDR3: TGTGCCAGCAGCTTGGTCCAGCCGTCGAACACCGGGGAGCTGTTTTTT.

The CDR3 loop reads CASSLVPTGWLDTQYF. CDR3 nucleotides: TGTGCCAGCAGCTTAGTCCCCACAGGGTGGTTAGATACGCAGTATTTT. The chain carries TRBV7-8 and TRBJ2-3; perhaps TRBD1 as D (6 bases). CDR1 is SGHVS, CDR2 FQNEAQ, per germline. The length of the CDR3 is 16 residues. Trimming stripped 1 base from V and 5 bases from J, with 16 bases between. The complete variable domain, with remaining parts taken from reference TRBV7-8 and TRBJ2-3, reads GAGVSQSPRYKVAKRGQDVALRCDPISGHVSLFWYQQALGQGPEFLTYFQNEAQLDKSGLPSDRFFAERPEGSVSTLKIQRTQQEDSAVYLCASSLVPTGWLDTQYFGPGTRLTVL.

In regard to this clone: A junction boundary mismatches the germline segment, possibly from a read error. V and J are TRBV30 and TRBJ2-3; maybe TRBD1 (5 bases). This CDR3 is built from 13 residues. Germline-derived CDR1 and CDR2 are GTSNPN and SVGIG (reference sequence). In DNA, the CDR3 is TGTTCCTGGACCCGGCAGGGCCCAGATACTCAGTATTTT. As protein: CSWTRQGPDTQYF.

This clone was seen many times. The chain carries TRBV24-1 and TRBJ1-4; a weak D match, TRBD1 (6 bases). Germline lookup yields CDR1 KGHDR and CDR2 SFDVKD. This CDR3 contains 16 residues. V was shortened by 6 bases and J by 8 bases, with 21 bases between the two germline ends. In DNA, the CDR3 is TGTGCCACCAGTCGGGGGGGGGGCGCGTTTGACGAAAAACTGTTTTTT. Its translation: CATSRGGGAFDEKLFF.

Concerning this clone: Sequence at one end of the junction differs from germline and may be a read error. The rearrangement uses TRBV15 and TRBJ1-2, with 7 bases that match TRBD1. Germline CDR1 reads LNHNV; CDR2 reads YYDKDF (reference sequence). The CDR3 covers 16 residues. CDR3 protein: CATRRAGTVLDYGYTF. The DNA of the CDR3 is TGTGCCACCAGAAGAGCCGGGACAGTCCTGGACTATGGCTACACCTTC.

This clone was found many times. The chain combines TRBV3-1 with TRBJ1-2; D unclear. CDR3 length: 14 amino acids. Looked up from germline, CDR1 is LGHDT and CDR2 is YNNKEL (reference sequence). V was cut by 4 bases and J by 2 bases, with 11 bases left in between. The CDR3 region is CASSRGAVNYGYTF. In DNA, the CDR3 is TGTGCCAGCAGCCGCGGCGCGGTAAACTATGGCTACACCTTC.

The rearrangement uses TRBV18 and TRBJ1-4, with D perhaps matching TRBD1 (6 bases). Trimming left V 4 bases short and J 6 bases short, with 9 bases between. CDR3 length: 13 amino acids. Germline-derived CDR1 and CDR2 are KGHSH and LQKENI. The CDR3 coding sequence is TGTGCCAGCTCACGACAGGTTGATGAAAAACTGTTTTTT. It specifies CASSRQVDEKLFF.

By share, this clone counts as medium-sized. This chain connects TRBV11-3 to TRBJ1-1; D unresolved. From germline, CDR1 is SGHNT and CDR2 YENEEA. The ends were cut back, 1 base at V and 0 bases at J, with 9 bases in the middle. The CDR3 totals 15 residues. CDR3 DNA: TGTGCCAGCAGCTTAGGTGGCAGTTTGAACACTGAAGCTTTCTTT. It specifies CASSLGGSLNTEAFF. Looking up the rest from reference TRBV11-3 and TRBJ1-1 gives the full variable domain: EAGVVQSPRYKIIEKKQPVAFWCNPISGHNTLYWYLQNLGQGPELLIRYENEEAVDDSQLPKDRFSAERLKGVDSTLKIQPAELGDSAVYLCASSLGGSLNTEAFFGQGTRLTVV.

This clone was seen more than once but under ten times. V and J are TRBV2 and TRBJ2-7; TRBD1 matches at 7 bases. CDR3 length equals 15 residues. The ends lost 7 bases at V and 4 bases at J; junction bases unmatched: 13. Germline CDR1 and CDR2: SNHLY and FYNNEI. CDR3 sequence (DNA): TGTGCCAGCAATCCCCGGGACAGTGGGCGGTACGAGCAGTACTTC. Translation gives CASNPRDSGRYEQYF.

The chain has TRBV6-2 or TRBV6-3 and TRBJ1-1; possibly TRBD1 for D (5 bases). The CDR3 contains 14 residues. Trimming removed 6 bases at V and 10 bases at J, with 21 bases between. Germline CDR1 and CDR2: MNHEY and SVGEGT. In DNA, the CDR3 is TGTGCCAGCAGCCCGACAGAGGTAGGCGTTCGAGCTTTCTTT. This encodes CASSPTEVGVRAFF.